This T cell receptor beta chain appears in the sequencing data of a study of blood T cell repertoires in COVID-19. Study-wide context: Acute-phase and convalescent COVID-19 samples originated in the United States, Italy and Spain. From T cells, B-cell-depleted T cells, or PBMCs came the material, which was cDNA or gDNA.

The germline CDR1 and CDR2 sequences are LNHDA and SQIVND (reference sequence). CDR3 size: 15 residues. Germline trimming cut 9 bases from V and 8 bases from J; bases unmatched to any gene: 13. Per the authors' pipeline: Using reference gene primer amplification, nucleated cell counts were estimated. The table came from immunoSEQ multiplex PCR; TCRdb's copy has only in-frame clones and leaves some out. V, J and clone size are taken as reported in that table, and D and trimming were inferred from the DNA itself. The profile shows a few hundred thousand clones, approximately 90% of them singletons. This TCR was recovered from a man between 50 and 59 years old with acute or convalescent COVID-19. The sequenced sample consisted of peripheral blood. V is TRBV19 and J is TRBJ2-1; TRBD2 agrees at 10 bases. The CDR3 sequence: CARNGEGTSVDEQFF. The DNA of the CDR3 is TGTGCCAGAAATGGGGAGGGGACTAGCGTCGATGAGCAGTTCTTC.